This is a list of T cell receptor beta chains from one sample in a study of blood T cell repertoires in COVID-19. TCRdb's copy holds only in-frame clones and misses some; the assay was immunoSEQ multiplex PCR. Of roughly 11,000 clones listed, roughly 89% are singletons. Sequencing was performed on peripheral blood. These receptors originate from a woman aged 60-70 years with active COVID-19. Both conserved end residues are part of each CDR3. The D gene is left open where the match is weak. Not all rows give a size; the values are once, few, many and, for expanded clones, a class.

cdr3_length	j_call	v_call	d_call	clone_size	cdr3_nt	cdr3_aa
18	TRBJ2-7	TRBV27	TRBD2	NA	TGTGCCAGCAGTTTATTGTCTAGCGGGAGTGGGACGAACTACGAGCAGTACTTC	CASSLLSSGSGTNYEQYF
15	TRBJ1-3	TRBV25-1	NA	NA	TGTGCCAGCAGTGTCAGGGAAAGGTCTGGAAACACCATATATTTT	CASSVRERSGNTIYF
15	TRBJ1-1	TRBV25-1	TRBD1	NA	TGTGCCAGCAGCCCAGGGACAGGGAGAGTTACTGAAGCTTTCTTT	CASSPGTGRVTEAFF
14	TRBJ2-3	TRBV24-1	TRBD2	NA	TGTGCCACCAGTGTGCGGGGGGACGAAGATACGCAGTATTTT	CATSVRGDEDTQYF
15	TRBJ2-7	TRBV4-1	TRBD2	NA	TGCGCCAGCAGCCGCCCGACTAGCGGGAACTACGAGCAGTACTTC	CASSRPTSGNYEQYF
15	TRBJ1-1	TRBV7-8	NA	NA	TGTGCCAGCAGCCGAGAAAACTTGATGAACACTGAAGCTTTCTTT	CASSRENLMNTEAFF
12	TRBJ1-2	TRBV7-9	NA	NA	TGTGCCAGCAGCGATGGGAGCCCACTGGTCGTATTC	CASSDGSPLVVF
12	TRBJ2-2	TRBV29-1	TRBD1	NA	TGCAGCGCGGGACAGGGCGTCGGGGAGCTGTTTTTT	CSAGQGVGELFF
16	TRBJ2-7	TRBV6-2/TRBV6-3	NA	NA	TGTGCCAGCAGTTACCTAGCAAGGTCCCCTACCTACGAGCAGTACTTC	CASSYLARSPTYEQYF
11	TRBJ2-2	TRBV27	NA	NA	TGTGCCAGCACTTCCACCGGGGAGCTGTTTTTT	CASTSTGELFF
12	TRBJ1-2	TRBV19	TRBD1	NA	TGTGCCAGTAGTCCGCCCCAGGGGGGTTACACCTTC	CASSPPQGGYTF
13	TRBJ2-3	TRBV5-5	NA	NA	TGTGCCAGCAGCTTTTCTAGCACAGATACGCAGTATTTT	CASSFSSTDTQYF
17	TRBJ2-1	TRBV10-3	NA	NA	TGTGCCATCAGTGAGTATGGGGGGAAAGGGGGCCTTCATGAGCAGTTCTTC	CAISEYGGKGGLHEQFF
15	TRBJ2-2	TRBV5-4	TRBD2	NA	TGTGCCAGCAGCTTCAGGAGCGGGGGAACCGGGGAGCTGTTTTTT	CASSFRSGGTGELFF
11	TRBJ1-1	TRBV6-5	NA	NA	TGTGCCAGCAGTTATAGGAGTGAAGCTTTCTTT	CASSYRSEAFF
15	TRBJ2-2	TRBV5-6	NA	NA	TGTGCCAGCAGCTTGAGGTGGGAGAGGGCCGGGGAGCTGTTTTTT	CASSLRWERAGELFF
13	TRBJ1-2	TRBV19	NA	NA	TGTGCCAGTAAGGGGGGGCGTAACTATGGCTACACCTTC	CASKGGRNYGYTF
15	TRBJ1-4	TRBV6-5	NA	NA	TGTGCCAGCAGAGACAGACCTGCAGCTAATGAAAAACTGTTTTTT	CASRDRPAANEKLFF
14	TRBJ2-3	TRBV6-6	NA	few	TGTGCCAGCAAGGGGGAGGGGAACACAGATACGCAGTATTTT	CASKGEGNTDTQYF
16	TRBJ2-2	TRBV9	NA	NA	TGTGCCAGCAGCGTAGGGTGGCAGGGGAACACCGGGGAGCTGTTTTTT	CASSVGWQGNTGELFF
12	TRBJ2-3	TRBV12-3/TRBV12-4	NA	NA	TGTGCCAGCAGTCTCCGGGGAGGTACGCAGTATTTT	CASSLRGGTQYF
17	TRBJ2-7	TRBV4-1	NA	NA	TGCGCCAGCAGCCAAGAAGAGTCTCAGGGACTCCCCTACGAGCAGTACTTC	CASSQEESQGLPYEQYF
14	TRBJ2-5	TRBV6-5	NA	NA	TGTGCCAGCAACCCCGTCAGGGTCGTGGAGACCCAGTACTTC	CASNPVRVVETQYF
16	TRBJ1-5	TRBV7-2	TRBD1	once	TGTGCCAGCAGCTTAGGGCGCGACAGGGTCGATCAGCCCCAGCATTTT	CASSLGRDRVDQPQHF
13	TRBJ1-5	TRBV28	NA	NA	TGTGCCAGCAGGGACAGACCCAATCAGCCCCAGCATTTT	CASRDRPNQPQHF
13	TRBJ2-5	TRBV29-1	NA	NA	TGCAGCGCAGGAGCCGGGACACCCGAGACCCAGTACTTC	CSAGAGTPETQYF
16	TRBJ2-6	TRBV18	NA	NA	TGTGCCAGCTCACCCCCGAGGGGGTCTGGGGCCAACGTCCTGACTTTC	CASSPPRGSGANVLTF
13	TRBJ1-1	TRBV12-3/TRBV12-4	TRBD1	NA	TGTGCCATCACGGGACAGATAAACACTGAAGCTTTCTTT	CAITGQINTEAFF
13	TRBJ2-1	TRBV5-5	TRBD2	NA	TGTGCCAGCAGCGGAACGGGACTAGCGGAGCAGTTCTTC	CASSGTGLAEQFF
17	TRBJ1-1	TRBV6-2/TRBV6-3	NA	NA	TGTGCCAGCAGTTACTCTGCTTACAGGGCCATGAACACTGAAGCTTTCTTT	CASSYSAYRAMNTEAFF
13	TRBJ2-7	TRBV27	NA	NA	TGTGCCAGCAGTTTTCCATCAACCTACGAGCAGTACTTC	CASSFPSTYEQYF
14	TRBJ1-1	TRBV5-1	TRBD1	NA	TGCGCCAGCAGGGGAACCGGGACAGCTGGGGGAGCTTTCTTT	CASRGTGTAGGAFF
17	TRBJ2-3	TRBV5-5	TRBD2	NA	TGTGCCAGCAGATCGGCGGGAGCGGGGGGCCGTACAGATACGCAGTATTTT	CASRSAGAGGRTDTQYF
15	TRBJ2-5	TRBV6-5	NA	NA	TGTGCCAGCAGTTCCGATTGGGGAACGGGGGAGACCCAGTACTTC	CASSSDWGTGETQYF
14	TRBJ1-3	TRBV4-2	NA	NA	TGTGCCAGCAGCCAAGCGGTGAGTGGAAACACCATATATTTT	CASSQAVSGNTIYF
13	TRBJ1-5	TRBV3-1/TRBV3-2	NA	NA	TGTGCCAGCAGCCTCGTACAGGGTCAGCCCCAGCATTTT	CASSLVQGQPQHF
15	TRBJ1-2	TRBV5-5	NA	NA	TGTGCCAGCAGCTTGGGTTTGGGCAGAAACTATGGCTACACCTTC	CASSLGLGRNYGYTF
18	TRBJ2-2	TRBV19	TRBD1	once	TGTGCCAGTAGTATCAATTCGGGGACAGTCGGAAAGGCCGGGGAGCTGTTTTTT	CASSINSGTVGKAGELFF
17	TRBJ1-5	TRBV19	TRBD1	NA	TGTGCCAGTAGTATGGGACAGGGGCAAGACGGCAATCAGCCCCAGCATTTT	CASSMGQGQDGNQPQHF
12	TRBJ1-5	TRBV19	NA	NA	TGTGCCAGTAGTATGACGGGTCAGCCCCAGCATTTT	CASSMTGQPQHF